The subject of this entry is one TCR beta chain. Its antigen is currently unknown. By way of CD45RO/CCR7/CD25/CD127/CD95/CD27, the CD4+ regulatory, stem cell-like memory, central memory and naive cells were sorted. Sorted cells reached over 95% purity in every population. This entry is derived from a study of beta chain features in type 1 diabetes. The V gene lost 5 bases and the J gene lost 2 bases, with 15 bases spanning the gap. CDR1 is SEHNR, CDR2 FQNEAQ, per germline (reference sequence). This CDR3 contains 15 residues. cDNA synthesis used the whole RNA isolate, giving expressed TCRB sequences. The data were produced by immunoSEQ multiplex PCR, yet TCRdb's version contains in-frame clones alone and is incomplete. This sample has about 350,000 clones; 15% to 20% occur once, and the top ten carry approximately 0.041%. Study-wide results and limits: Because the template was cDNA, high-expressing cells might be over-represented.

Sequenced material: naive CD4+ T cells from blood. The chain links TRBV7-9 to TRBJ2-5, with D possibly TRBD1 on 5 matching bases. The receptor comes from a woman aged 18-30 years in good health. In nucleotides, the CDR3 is TGTGCCAGCAGCCCGTCGGCAGGGCAGCAAGAGACCCAGTACTTC. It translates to CASSPSAGQQETQYF.